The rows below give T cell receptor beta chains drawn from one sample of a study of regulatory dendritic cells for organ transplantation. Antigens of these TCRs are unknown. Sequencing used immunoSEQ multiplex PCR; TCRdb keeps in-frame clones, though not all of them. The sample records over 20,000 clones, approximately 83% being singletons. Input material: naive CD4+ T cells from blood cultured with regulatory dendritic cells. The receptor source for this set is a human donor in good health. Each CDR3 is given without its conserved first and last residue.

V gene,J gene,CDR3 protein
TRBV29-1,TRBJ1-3,SVANRDRGSPLAGNTIY
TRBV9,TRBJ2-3,ASSVGTSGWSDTQY
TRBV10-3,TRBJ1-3,AITDSYLSGNTIY
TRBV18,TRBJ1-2,ASSPPYSQSYGYT
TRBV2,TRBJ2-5,ASKGTGPWETQY
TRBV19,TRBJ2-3,ASSAGTYTQY
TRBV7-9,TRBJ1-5,ASTRGDFRGNQPQH
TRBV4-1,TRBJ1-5,ASSHHPQGYPNQPQH
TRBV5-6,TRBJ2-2,ASSLRGWELF
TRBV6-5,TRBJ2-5,ASSYSSRVVQETQY
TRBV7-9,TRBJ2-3,ASGQGDTQY
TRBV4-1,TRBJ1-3,ASSQVPPPFNKGNTIY
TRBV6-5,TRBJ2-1,ASGPLGSYNEQF
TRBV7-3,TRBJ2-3,ASSPGPGFTDTQY
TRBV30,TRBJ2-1,AWSSSAADNEQF
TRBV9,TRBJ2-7,ASSVNPDSHYEQY
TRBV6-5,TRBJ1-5,ARRGGGSQPQH
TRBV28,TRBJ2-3,ASSLLSVLTDTQY
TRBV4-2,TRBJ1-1,ASSQDRTSDRGTEAF